This T cell receptor beta chain was sequenced during a study of CD8 T cells in ankylosing spondylitis (dated by TCRdb to the late 2010s). In terms of the full investigation: To find TCR variants linked to disease, the study profiled T cell receptor beta repertoires in ankylosing spondylitis patients and healthy donors. Peripheral blood samples were taken, and synovial fluid was additionally collected from ankylosing spondylitis patients. The full study cohort comprised around 25 ankylosing spondylitis patients and 110 or so healthy donors.

The full study reports these points: Blood from ankylosing spondylitis patients appeared to be characterized by a TCR beta motif composed of roughly eight highly homologous amino acid variants. The disease-linked clones were reported as significantly enriched in matched synovial fluid samples from ankylosing spondylitis patients. Some motif variants were previously reported in synovial fluid and blood of reactive arthritis patients, suggesting common disease-initiation mechanisms. In peripheral blood, the disease-linked clones were found at relatively low frequencies and had a CD8+ phenotype.

Reads for this sample came from an Illumina HiSeq 2500. Quantitative 5'-RACE with molecular barcodes was the method used to prepare the TCR beta libraries. On the study's bioinformatics: A new computational method, built on a probabilistic model of VDJ rearrangement, was used to identify disease-linked TCR variants. TCRdb reanalyzed the raw reads on its own, using fastp at Q25 for trimming and MiXCR for clone calling, and kept in-frame beta chains. Every entry covers one CDR3 protein and lists the most common genes and DNA from its rows. None of the V and J calls come from the authors' own analysis; TCRdb made them. In all, the sample holds around 340,000 distinct CDR3 sequences, and roughly 15% of those were seen once. Of the sample, around 1% falls within the top ten clones. Concerning this clonotype itself: The clone's antigen remains unknown. No much larger clonotype is one base removed from it; base qualities were not supplied.

The TCR comes from a male donor with ankylosing spondylitis or in good health (not recorded which). Sequenced input: blood, either unsorted or a sorted T cell fraction (not recorded which).

The DNA is TGTGCCAGCAGCCGGATGGCAACTAGCGGGACCAACGAGCAGTACTTC. Translated, it gives CASSRMATSGTNEQYF. The rearranged segments are TRBV12-3 or TRBV12-4 and TRBJ2-7, and 10 junctional nucleotides match TRBD2. The germline V end is reduced by 6 bases and the J end by 5 bases; junction bases left unmatched: 13. Its CDR3 holds 16 amino acids, cysteine through phenylalanine. Only the CDR3 region is kept as DNA, spanning 48 bases read in frame from base 1.